These 12 T cell receptor beta chains came from one sample sequenced in a study of shared clonotypes between healthy human individuals (dated by TCRdb to the early 2020s). Libraries came from the immunoSEQ multiplex PCR assay. The source is immuneACCESS, and TCRdb retained only in-frame sequences with V and J called. Part of the clones is not carried over; for the studies checked, unresolved V genes explain less than half of this, and the remainder is unexplained. This sample holds 2 million to 3 million clones; approximately 93% were observed only once. The ten largest account for roughly 0.39% of the sample. Material for sequencing was naive CD4+ T cells from PBMCs. The sample's cell subset or site label, in plain terms: CD45RA+ positively selected. Receptors originate from a man in his late teens or twenties in good health. Some clones in this sample may be carry-over from other donors' samples.

The rearrangement links TRBV5-1 to TRBJ2-7; D call uncertain. CDR3 length: 15 residues. Looked up from germline, CDR1 is SGHRS and CDR2 is YFSETQ. Deletions cut 0 bases from V and 0 bases from J, with 10 bases between. The CDR3 loop reads CASSLAETFSYEQYF. In DNA form, the CDR3 reads TGCGCCAGCAGCTTGGCCGAGACCTTCTCCTACGAGCAGTACTTC.

The gene calls are TRBV6-6 and TRBJ2-2; D gene uncertain. V was trimmed by 0 bases and J by 5 bases, leaving 7 bases between them. Germline V lookup: CDR1 MNHNY, CDR2 SVGAGI (reference sequence). This CDR3 is 14 amino acids long. The CDR3 region is CASSYSTVTGELFF. For the CDR3, the DNA is TGTGCCAGCAGTTACTCGACCGTTACCGGGGAGCTGTTTTTT.

The rearrangement uses TRBV5-6 and TRBJ2-7, with D perhaps given as TRBD1 or TRBD2 (5 bases each). Germline V gives CDR1 SGHDT, CDR2 YYEEEE. There are 15 residues in the CDR3. V was trimmed by 2 bases and J by 0 bases, leaving 12 bases between them. The CDR3 loop reads CASSFPGRSSYEQYF. For the CDR3, the DNA is TGTGCCAGCAGCTTTCCGGGACGGAGCTCCTACGAGCAGTACTTC.

This clone turned up a few times. The rearrangement uses TRBV5-5 and TRBJ1-1; weak D call: TRBD1 (5 bases). Germline V gene data show CDR1 as SGHKS and CDR2 as YYEKEE (reference sequence). The CDR3 loop spans 13 amino acids. Trimming left V 1 base short and J 4 bases short, with 8 bases between. The CDR3 reads CASSLQGPTEAFF. In nucleotides, the CDR3 is TGTGCCAGCAGCTTGCAGGGACCCACTGAAGCTTTCTTT.

In its sample, this clone was seen once. The chain combines TRBV27 with TRBJ2-7, with 7 bases identical to TRBD1. The CDR3 has 14 residues. The ends lost 5 bases at V and 2 bases at J; junction bases unmatched: 6. Germline V gene sequence: CDR1 MNHEY, CDR2 SMNVEV (reference sequence). CDR3 region: CASSHRDSPYEQYF. The CDR3 nucleotides are TGTGCCAGCAGTCACCGGGACAGTCCCTACGAGCAGTACTTC.

This clone occurred a few times. The chain combines TRBV4-2 with TRBJ1-1, with D uncertain. CDR3 length: 15 amino acids. Germline values: CDR1 LGHNA, CDR2 YNFKEQ. Trimming removed 2 bases at V and 0 bases at J, with 10 bases between. The DNA of the CDR3 is TGTGCCAGCAGCCAATCCCTTCTCATGAACACTGAAGCTTTCTTT. Protein: CASSQSLLMNTEAFF.

The rearrangement joins TRBV19 to TRBJ2-6, with D possibly being TRBD1 (6 bases). The V gene's germline CDR1 is LNHDA and CDR2 SQIVND (reference sequence). V lost 4 bases, J lost 0 bases, and 7 bases lay in between. This CDR3 region has 15 residues. CDR3 DNA sequence: TGTGCCAGTAGTAGGGGGCCCTCTGGGGCCAACGTCCTGACTTTC. It encodes CASSRGPSGANVLTF.

V usage is TRBV11-2 and J usage is TRBJ2-6, with 7 nucleotides matching TRBD2. J was trimmed by 2 bases and V by 4 bases; bases with no gene match: 8. This CDR3 has 17 amino acids. Germline values: CDR1 SGHAT, CDR2 FQNNGV. The CDR3 nucleotides are TGTGCCAGCAGCTACTTATGGGGGGGTCCTGGGGCCAACGTCCTGACTTTC. Translated, it gives CASSYLWGGPGANVLTF.

The V gene is TRBV14, the J gene TRBJ2-7; TRBD1 matches 8 bases. This CDR3 comprises 16 residues. Trimming removed 3 bases from V and 4 bases from J; junction bases left unmatched: 11. Germline CDR1 is SGHDN and CDR2 is FVKESK. DNA of the CDR3: TGTGCCAGCAGCCATCGACGGGACAGGAGGAATTACGAGCAGTACTTC. Protein product: CASSHRRDRRNYEQYF.

The V and J genes are TRBV27 and TRBJ2-7; a weak D match, TRBD1 (6 bases). V was clipped by 4 bases and J by 1 base, with 14 bases between them. Germline-derived CDR1 and CDR2 are MNHEY and SMNVEV (reference sequence). There are 15 residues in the CDR3. This CDR3 is CASSWGRGRSYEQYF. The CDR3 region has the DNA TGTGCCAGCAGTTGGGGCAGGGGACGGTCCTACGAGCAGTACTTC.

The genes are TRBV25-1 and TRBJ2-5, with 7 bases fitting TRBD1. The germline V gene has CDR1 MGHDK and CDR2 SYGVNS. The CDR3 runs to 16 residues. V lost 5 bases and J lost 5; bases outside the gene matches: 14. The CDR3 loop is CASSTRRTGPRETQYF. CDR3 in DNA: TGTGCCAGCAGTACCCGCCGGACAGGCCCGCGGGAGACCCAGTACTTC.

The chain combines TRBV25-1 with TRBJ2-5; possible D gene TRBD2, 6 bases. The J call may be incorrect, as the DNA end agrees better with TRBJ2-7. The CDR3 runs to 13 residues. The germline CDR1 and CDR2 sequences are MGHDK and SYGVNS. CDR3 loop: CASSPAGRREQYF. Written as DNA, the CDR3 is TGTGCCAGCAGTCCAGCGGGCCGGCGCGAGCAGTACTTC.